Listed below are T cell receptor beta chains from one sample, sequenced in a study of T-cell reconstitution after alpha-beta-depleted transplantation in children. One entry per CDR3 protein, called by TCRdb with MiXCR from the PCR reads. The table has about a million distinct CDR3 sequences, under 30% seen once. The sequenced sample was PBMCs, mostly from graft donor cells, obtained 360 days after TCRalphabeta/CD19-depleted stem cell transplant. These receptor sequences come from a boy under two years old who had a stem cell transplant for SCID, so the T cells may come from the graft donor. Both conserved end residues are part of each CDR3. The D gene is left open where the match is weak. The size field is filled for only some rows; it gives once, few, many or a size class.

few,TRBJ2-1,TRBV5-6,NA,CASSLGTANKQFF,TGTGCCAGCAGCCTCGGGACCGCCAACAAGCAGTTCTTC
once,TRBJ1-5,TRBV12-3/TRBV12-4,TRBD1,CASSAGQGKNQPQHF,TGTGCCAGCAGTGCAGGACAGGGAAAAAATCAGCCCCAGCATTTT
NA,TRBJ2-5,TRBV6-6,NA,CASRKGPGETQYF,TGTGCCAGCAGGAAGGGACCTGGGGAGACCCAGTACTTC
NA,TRBJ2-2,TRBV24-1,NA,CATSDLFDAGELFF,TGTGCCACCAGTGATTTGTTCGACGCCGGGGAGCTGTTTTTT
few,TRBJ2-3,TRBV7-2,TRBD2,CASSLGGTSLFPDTQYF,TGTGCCAGCAGCTTAGGCGGGACTAGTTTGTTTCCAGATACGCAGTATTTT
NA,TRBJ2-5,TRBV7-7,NA,CASSAGTAPKGTQYF,TGTGCCAGCAGCGCCGGGACTGCACCTAAAGGGACCCAGTACTTC
NA,TRBJ2-1,TRBV3-1,TRBD2,CASSPRLAGGWDEQFF,TGTGCCAGCAGCCCGCGACTAGCGGGGGGGTGGGATGAGCAGTTCTTC
NA,TRBJ1-2,TRBV12-3/TRBV12-4,NA,CASSSNWENGYTF,TGTGCCAGCAGCTCCAACTGGGAGAATGGCTACACCTTC
NA,TRBJ2-3,TRBV28,NA,CASSLQGLRQYF,TGTGCCAGCAGTTTACAGGGTCTTAGGCAGTATTTT
few,TRBJ2-2,TRBV4-2,NA,CASSQYRGGGTGELFF,TGTGCCAGCAGCCAGTACAGGGGAGGGGGCACCGGGGAGCTGTTTTTT
NA,TRBJ2-7,TRBV5-5,NA,CASSSRPPVTYEQYF,TGTGCCAGCAGTTCCCGACCTCCAGTAACCTACGAGCAGTACTTC
NA,TRBJ2-1,TRBV25-1,TRBD2,CASSEYGGGYNEQFF,TGTGCCAGCAGTGAATACGGGGGGGGATACAATGAGCAGTTCTTC
few,TRBJ2-3,TRBV7-9,NA,CASSLGQTTEGTDTQYF,TGTGCCAGCAGCTTAGGTCAGACCACGGAGGGCACAGATACGCAGTATTTT
NA,TRBJ2-5,TRBV5-1,NA,CASSLTPGLGETQYF,TGCGCCAGCAGCTTGACTCCGGGGCTGGGGGAGACCCAGTACTTC
few,TRBJ2-3,TRBV20-1,TRBD1,CSAEVRGQGKDTQYF,TGCAGTGCCGAGGTCCGGGGACAGGGAAAGGATACGCAGTATTTT
few,TRBJ2-7,TRBV28,NA,CASRPGVIPSYEQYF,TGTGCCAGCCGTCCAGGGGTAATTCCTTCCTACGAGCAGTACTTC
NA,TRBJ2-5,TRBV7-9,NA,CASSLAKGETQYF,TGTGCCAGCAGCTTAGCGAAAGGCGAGACCCAGTACTTC
few,TRBJ2-5,TRBV2,NA,CATSRTGPGQETQYF,TGTGCCACCTCCCGAACAGGTCCCGGGCAAGAGACCCAGTACTTC
few,TRBJ2-1,TRBV5-1,TRBD1,CASRLGQVLRLGNNEQFF,TGCGCCAGCAGACTCGGACAGGTCCTCCGCTTGGGAAACAATGAGCAGTTCTTC
few,TRBJ2-5,TRBV5-1,NA,CASSLRQVMQETQYF,TGCGCCAGCAGCTTGAGACAAGTAATGCAAGAGACCCAGTACTTC
NA,TRBJ2-3,TRBV3-1,TRBD2,CASSVLGGGSTDTQYF,TGTGCCAGCAGCGTCCTTGGCGGGGGTAGCACAGATACGCAGTATTTT
NA,TRBJ1-3,TRBV12-3/TRBV12-4,NA,CASSRLSGNTIYF,TGTGCCAGCAGTCGGCTCTCTGGAAACACCATATATTTT
NA,TRBJ1-1,TRBV13,NA,CASSLGISENFF,TGTGCCAGCAGCTTAGGGATTTCAGAGAATTTCTTT